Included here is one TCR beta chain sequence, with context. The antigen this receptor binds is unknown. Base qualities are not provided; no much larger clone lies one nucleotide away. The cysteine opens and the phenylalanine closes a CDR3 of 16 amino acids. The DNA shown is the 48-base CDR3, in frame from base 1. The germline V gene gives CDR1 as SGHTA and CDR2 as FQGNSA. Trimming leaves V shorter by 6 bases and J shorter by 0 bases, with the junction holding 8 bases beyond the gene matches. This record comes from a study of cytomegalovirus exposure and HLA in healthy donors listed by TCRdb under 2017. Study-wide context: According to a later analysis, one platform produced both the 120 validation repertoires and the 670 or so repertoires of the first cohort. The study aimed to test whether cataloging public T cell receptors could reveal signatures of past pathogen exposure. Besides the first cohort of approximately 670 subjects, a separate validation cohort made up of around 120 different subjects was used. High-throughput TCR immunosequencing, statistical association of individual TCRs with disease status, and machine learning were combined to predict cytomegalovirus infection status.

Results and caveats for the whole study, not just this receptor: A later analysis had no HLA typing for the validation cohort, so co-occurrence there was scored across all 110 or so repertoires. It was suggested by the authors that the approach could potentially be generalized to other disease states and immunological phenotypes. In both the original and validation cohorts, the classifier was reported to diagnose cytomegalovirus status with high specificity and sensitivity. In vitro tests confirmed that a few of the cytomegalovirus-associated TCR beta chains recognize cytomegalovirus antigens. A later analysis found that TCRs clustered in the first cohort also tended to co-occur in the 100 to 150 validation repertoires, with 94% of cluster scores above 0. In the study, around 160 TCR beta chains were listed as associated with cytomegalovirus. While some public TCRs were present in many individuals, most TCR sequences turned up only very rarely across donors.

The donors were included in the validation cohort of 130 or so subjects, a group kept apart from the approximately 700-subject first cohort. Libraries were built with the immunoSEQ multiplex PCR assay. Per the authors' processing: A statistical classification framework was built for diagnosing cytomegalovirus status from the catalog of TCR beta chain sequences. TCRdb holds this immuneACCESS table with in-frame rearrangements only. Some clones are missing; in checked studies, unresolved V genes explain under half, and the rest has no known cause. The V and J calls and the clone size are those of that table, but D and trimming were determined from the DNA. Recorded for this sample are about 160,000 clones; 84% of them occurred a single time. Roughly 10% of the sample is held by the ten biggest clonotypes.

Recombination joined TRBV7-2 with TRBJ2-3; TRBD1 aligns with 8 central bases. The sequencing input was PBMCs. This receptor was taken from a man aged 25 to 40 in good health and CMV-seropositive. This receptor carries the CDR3 CASRRKTGASTDTQYF. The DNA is TGTGCCAGCAGACGTAAGACAGGGGCGAGCACAGATACGCAGTATTTT.